The 4 T cell receptor beta chains presented below share a single source sample, sequenced in a study of cytomegalovirus exposure and HLA in healthy donors. The PCR contained 60 Vbeta and 13 Jbeta primers. Data came from immunoSEQ multiplex PCR; TCRdb stores just in-frame clones and leaves some out. Of roughly 180,000 clones listed, less than 85% are singletons. Sequences were obtained from PBMCs. These receptors came from a male donor in good health and CMV-seronegative.

The chain employs TRBV30 and TRBJ1-4; 10 nucleotides agree with TRBD1. The J segment lost 5 bases and the V segment lost 3 bases, leaving 9 bases of the junction unmatched. CDR3 size: 16 residues. Germline CDR1 is GTSNPN and CDR2 is SVGIG (reference sequence). CDR3 protein: CAWSGKDRGANEKLFF. The CDR3 nucleotides read TGTGCCTGGAGCGGAAAGGACAGGGGGGCAAATGAAAAACTGTTTTTT.

This sequence joins TRBV27 and TRBJ1-2, with a possible D match to TRBD1 (5 bases). CDR1 MNHEY and CDR2 SMNVEV come from the germline V gene (reference sequence). This CDR3 is built from 17 residues. The V end lost 5 bases, the J end lost 0 bases, and 19 bases lay between the germline ends. In DNA, the CDR3 is TGTGCCAGCAGTCCCTTTAAATTAGGGGCTGCTAACTATGGCTACACCTTC. This codes for CASSPFKLGAANYGYTF.

The rearrangement links TRBV4-1 to TRBJ2-3, with 11 bases lining up with TRBD2. The V gene's germline CDR1 is MGHRA and CDR2 YSYEKL. The CDR3 is 18 amino acids. V gave up 6 bases and J gave up 0 bases; unmatched junction bases: 11. CDR3 nucleotide sequence: TGCGCCAGCAGTCGACAGTTGGGGACTAGCGGCAGCACAGATACGCAGTATTTT. This codes for CASSRQLGTSGSTDTQYF.

This chain uses TRBV27 with TRBJ2-7; 7 bases are shared with TRBD2. Germline V gene data show CDR1 as MNHEY and CDR2 as SMNVEV (reference sequence). There are 15 residues in the CDR3. J gave up 4 bases and V 2 bases, and 8 bases lay outside the gene matches. Written as DNA, the CDR3 is TGTGCCAGCAGTTTAACCGGACTAGGTTCGTACGAGCAGTACTTC. Translated: CASSLTGLGSYEQYF.